Given below is one T cell receptor beta chain in context. This sample was taken from a study of control samples from healthy donors and cancer patients. The protocol was immunoSEQ multiplex PCR, while the TCRdb copy is restricted to in-frame clones and leaves out a portion. This sample has some 130,000 clones, with more than 90% found just once. Sample: blood. The clonotype comes from a man in his late teens or twenties in good health.

This CDR3 is CAIGQGETYNSPLHF. Here the CDR3 DNA reads TGTGCCATCGGACAGGGGGAAACCTATAATTCACCCCTCCACTTT. The rearrangement links TRBV10-3 to TRBJ1-6, with 10 bases aligning to TRBD1. V lost 8 bases, J lost 2 bases, and 3 bases stayed unmatched. The CDR3 has 15 residues. Germline V gives CDR1 ENHRY, CDR2 SYGVKD.